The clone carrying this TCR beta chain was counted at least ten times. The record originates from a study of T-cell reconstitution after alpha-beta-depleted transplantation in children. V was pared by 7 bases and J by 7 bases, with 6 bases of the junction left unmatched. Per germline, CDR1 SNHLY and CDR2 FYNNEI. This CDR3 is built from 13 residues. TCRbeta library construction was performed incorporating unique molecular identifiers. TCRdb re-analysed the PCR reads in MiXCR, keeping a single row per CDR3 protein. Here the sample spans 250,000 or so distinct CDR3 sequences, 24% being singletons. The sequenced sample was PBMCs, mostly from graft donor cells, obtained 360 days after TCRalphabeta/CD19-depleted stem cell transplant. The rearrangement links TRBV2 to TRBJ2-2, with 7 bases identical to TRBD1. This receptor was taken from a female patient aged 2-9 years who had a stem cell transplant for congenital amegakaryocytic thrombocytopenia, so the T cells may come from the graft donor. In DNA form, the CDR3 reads TGTGCCAGCACCGACAGGGAAAGCGGGGAGCTGTTTTTT. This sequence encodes CASTDRESGELFF.